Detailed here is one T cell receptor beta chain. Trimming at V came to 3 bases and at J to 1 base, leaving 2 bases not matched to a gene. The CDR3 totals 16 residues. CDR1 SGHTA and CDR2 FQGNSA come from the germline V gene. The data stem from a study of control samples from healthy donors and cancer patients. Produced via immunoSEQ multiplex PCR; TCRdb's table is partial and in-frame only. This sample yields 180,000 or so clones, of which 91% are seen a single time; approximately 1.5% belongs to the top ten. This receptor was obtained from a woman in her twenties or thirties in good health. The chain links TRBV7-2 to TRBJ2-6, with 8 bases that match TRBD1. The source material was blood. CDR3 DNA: TGTGCCAGCAGCTTGCGGACAGGGTCTGGGGCCAACGTCCTGACTTTC. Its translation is CASSLRTGSGANVLTF.